This T cell receptor (beta chain) was documented in a study of blood T cell repertoires in COVID-19. Study at large: PBMCs, B-cell-depleted T cells, or T cells were the source of the cDNA or gDNA that made up the material.

Enrolment of Seattle patients took place during active infection, and they were followed longitudinally. The CDR3 spans 15 residues. Germline V CDR1 and CDR2: WSHSY, SAAADI. The trim removed 10 bases at V and 3 bases at J, leaving 15 bases unmatched. Authors' methods: Reference gene primer amplification yielded estimated nucleated cell counts. Libraries were prepared by immunoSEQ multiplex PCR; TCRdb keeps only in-frame clonotypes and omits some of them. Clone size and V and J calls were adopted from that table, with D and trimming inferred from the DNA. Of over 85,000 clones in the sample, 70% to 90% were seen once.

This clonotype was sampled from a human donor with COVID-19, enrolled during active disease. The donor label of this sample is uncertain. The V gene is TRBV10-2, the J gene TRBJ2-7, with 7 bases lining up with TRBD2. The sequenced sample was peripheral blood. The chain's CDR3 is CATTSSGTMGYEQYF. CDR3 nucleotides: TGCGCCACCACCTCGAGCGGGACCATGGGCTACGAGCAGTACTTC.